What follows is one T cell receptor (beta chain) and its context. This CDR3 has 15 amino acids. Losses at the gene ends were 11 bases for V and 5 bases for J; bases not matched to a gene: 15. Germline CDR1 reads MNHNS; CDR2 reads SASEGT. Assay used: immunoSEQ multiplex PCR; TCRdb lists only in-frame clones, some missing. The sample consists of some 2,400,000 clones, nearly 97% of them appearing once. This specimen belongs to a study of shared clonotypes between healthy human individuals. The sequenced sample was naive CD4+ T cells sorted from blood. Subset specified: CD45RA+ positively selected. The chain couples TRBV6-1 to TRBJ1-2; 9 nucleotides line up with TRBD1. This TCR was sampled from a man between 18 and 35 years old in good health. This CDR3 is CACDVGQGIGYGYTF. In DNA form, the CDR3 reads TGTGCCTGCGATGTGGGACAGGGTATTGGGTATGGCTACACCTTC.